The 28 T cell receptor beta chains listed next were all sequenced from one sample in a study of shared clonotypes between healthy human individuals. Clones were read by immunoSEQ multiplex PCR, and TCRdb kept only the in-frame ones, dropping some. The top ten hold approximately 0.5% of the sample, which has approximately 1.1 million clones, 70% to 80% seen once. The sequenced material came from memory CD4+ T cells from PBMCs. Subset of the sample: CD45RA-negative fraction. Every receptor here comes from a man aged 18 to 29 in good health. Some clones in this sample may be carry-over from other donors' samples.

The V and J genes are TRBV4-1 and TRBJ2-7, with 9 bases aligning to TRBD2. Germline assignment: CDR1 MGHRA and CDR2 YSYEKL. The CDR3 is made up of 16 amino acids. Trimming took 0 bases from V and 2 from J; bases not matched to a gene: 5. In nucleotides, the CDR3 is TGCGCCAGCAGCCAAGAGGCGGCTAGCGGGACCTACGAGCAGTACTTC. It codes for CASSQEAASGTYEQYF.

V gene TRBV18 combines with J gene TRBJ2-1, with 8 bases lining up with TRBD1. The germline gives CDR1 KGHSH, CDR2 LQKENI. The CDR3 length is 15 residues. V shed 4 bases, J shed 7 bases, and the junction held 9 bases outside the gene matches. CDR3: CASSRTRTGGNEQFF. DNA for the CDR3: TGTGCCAGCTCACGAACCCGAACAGGGGGAAATGAGCAGTTCTTC.

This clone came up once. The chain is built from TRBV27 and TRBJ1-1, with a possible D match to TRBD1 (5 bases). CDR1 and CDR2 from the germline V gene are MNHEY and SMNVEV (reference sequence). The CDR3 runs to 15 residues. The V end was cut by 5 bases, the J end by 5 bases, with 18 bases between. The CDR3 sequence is CASSDQGWGKTEAFF. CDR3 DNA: TGTGCCAGCAGTGATCAAGGGTGGGGGAAGACTGAAGCTTTCTTT.

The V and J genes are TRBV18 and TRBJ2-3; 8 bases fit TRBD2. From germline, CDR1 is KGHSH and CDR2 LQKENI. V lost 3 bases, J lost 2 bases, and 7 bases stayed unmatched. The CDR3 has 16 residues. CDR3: CASSPFREGNTDTQYF. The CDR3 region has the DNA TGTGCCAGCTCACCCTTCCGGGAGGGAAACACAGATACGCAGTATTTT.

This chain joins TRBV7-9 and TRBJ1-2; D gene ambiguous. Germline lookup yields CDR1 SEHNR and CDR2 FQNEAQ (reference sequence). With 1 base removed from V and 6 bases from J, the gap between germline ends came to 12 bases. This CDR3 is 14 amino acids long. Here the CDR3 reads CASSLVSTGHGYTF. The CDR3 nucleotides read TGTGCCAGCAGCTTAGTATCTACGGGTCATGGCTACACCTTC.

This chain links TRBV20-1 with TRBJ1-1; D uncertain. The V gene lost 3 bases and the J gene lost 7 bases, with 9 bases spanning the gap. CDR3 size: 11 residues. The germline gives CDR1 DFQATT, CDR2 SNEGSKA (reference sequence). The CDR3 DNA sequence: TGCAGTGCTAGTTTGCCTGTTGAAGCTTTCTTT. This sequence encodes CSASLPVEAFF.

CDR3 amino acids: CASSLAAGVFYEQYF. The DNA of the CDR3 is TGCGCCAGCAGCTTGGCGGCGGGAGTATTCTACGAGCAGTACTTC. The chain is built from TRBV5-1 and TRBJ2-7; 7 bases fit TRBD2. Germline trimming cut 0 bases from V and 3 bases from J; bases unmatched to any gene: 6. CDR1 is SGHRS, CDR2 YFSETQ, per germline. The CDR3 runs 15 residues.

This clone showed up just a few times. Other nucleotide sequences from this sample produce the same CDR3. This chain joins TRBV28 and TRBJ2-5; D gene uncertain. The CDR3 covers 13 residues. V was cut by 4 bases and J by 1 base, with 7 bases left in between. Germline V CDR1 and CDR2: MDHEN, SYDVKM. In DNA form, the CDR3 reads TGTGCCAGCAGTTCCAGCGCCCAAGAGACCCAGTACTTC. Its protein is CASSSSAQETQYF.

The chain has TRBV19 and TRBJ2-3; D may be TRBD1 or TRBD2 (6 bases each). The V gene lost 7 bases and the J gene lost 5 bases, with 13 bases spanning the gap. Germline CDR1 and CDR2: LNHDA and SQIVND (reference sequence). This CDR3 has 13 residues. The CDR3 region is CASTSGARDTQYF. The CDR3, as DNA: TGTGCCAGTACCTCGGGGGCGCGAGATACGCAGTATTTT.

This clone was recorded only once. The CDR3 sequence: CASSPQHGSYNEQFF. The CDR3 bases are TGCGCCAGCAGCCCCCAACACGGGTCCTACAATGAGCAGTTCTTC. The chain has TRBV4-1 and TRBJ2-1; D not resolved. The germline V gene has CDR1 MGHRA and CDR2 YSYEKL. V gave up 4 bases and J gave up 1 base, with 11 bases separating them. This CDR3 spans 15 amino acids.

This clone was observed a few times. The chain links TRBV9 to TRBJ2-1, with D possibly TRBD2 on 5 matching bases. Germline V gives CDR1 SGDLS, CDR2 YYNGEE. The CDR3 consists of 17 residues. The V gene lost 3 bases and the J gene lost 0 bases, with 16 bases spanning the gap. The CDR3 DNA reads TGTGCCAGCAGCGCCGGTTACGGGAAAAGCTCCTACAATGAGCAGTTCTTC. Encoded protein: CASSAGYGKSSYNEQFF.

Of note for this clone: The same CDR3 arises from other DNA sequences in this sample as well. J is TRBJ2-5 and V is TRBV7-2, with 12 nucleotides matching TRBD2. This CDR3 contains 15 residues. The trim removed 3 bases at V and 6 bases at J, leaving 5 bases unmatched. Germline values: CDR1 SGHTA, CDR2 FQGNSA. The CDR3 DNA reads TGTGCCAGCAGCTTGGGCCTAGCGGGAGGGAAGACCCAGTACTTC. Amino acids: CASSLGLAGGKTQYF.

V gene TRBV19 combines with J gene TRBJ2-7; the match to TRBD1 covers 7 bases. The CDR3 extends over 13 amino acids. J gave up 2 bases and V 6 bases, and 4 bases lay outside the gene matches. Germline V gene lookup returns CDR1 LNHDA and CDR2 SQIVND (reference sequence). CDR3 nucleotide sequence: TGTGCCAGTAGCCCCGGGACAGCCTACGAGCAGTACTTC. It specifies CASSPGTAYEQYF.

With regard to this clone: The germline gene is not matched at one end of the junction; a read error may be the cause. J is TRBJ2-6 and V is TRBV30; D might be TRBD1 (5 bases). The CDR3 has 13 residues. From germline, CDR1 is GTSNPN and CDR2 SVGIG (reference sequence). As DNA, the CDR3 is TGTGCCTGGAGTCGAGCTGGGGCCAACGCCCTGACTTTC. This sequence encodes CAWSRAGANALTF.

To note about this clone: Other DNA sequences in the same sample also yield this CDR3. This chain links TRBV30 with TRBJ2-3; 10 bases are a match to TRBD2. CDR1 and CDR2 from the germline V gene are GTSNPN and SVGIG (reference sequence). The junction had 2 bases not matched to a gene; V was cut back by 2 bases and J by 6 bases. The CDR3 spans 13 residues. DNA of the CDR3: TGTGCCTGGAGTACGACTAGCGGGGATACGCAGTATTTT. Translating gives CAWSTTSGDTQYF.

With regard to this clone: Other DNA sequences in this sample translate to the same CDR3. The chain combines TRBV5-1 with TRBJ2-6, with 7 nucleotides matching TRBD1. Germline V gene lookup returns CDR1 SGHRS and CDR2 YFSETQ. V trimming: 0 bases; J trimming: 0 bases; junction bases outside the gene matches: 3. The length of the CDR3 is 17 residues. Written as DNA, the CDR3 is TGCGCCAGCAGCTTGGGACAGGGAAACTCTGGGGCCAACGTCCTGACTTTC. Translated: CASSLGQGNSGANVLTF.

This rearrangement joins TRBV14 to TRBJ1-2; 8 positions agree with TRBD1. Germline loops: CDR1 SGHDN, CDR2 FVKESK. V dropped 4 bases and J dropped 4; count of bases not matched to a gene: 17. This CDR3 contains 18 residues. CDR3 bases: TGTGCCAGCAGCCCCGAACGGACAGGGTACCGCGACTTCTATGGCTACACCTTC. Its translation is CASSPERTGYRDFYGYTF.

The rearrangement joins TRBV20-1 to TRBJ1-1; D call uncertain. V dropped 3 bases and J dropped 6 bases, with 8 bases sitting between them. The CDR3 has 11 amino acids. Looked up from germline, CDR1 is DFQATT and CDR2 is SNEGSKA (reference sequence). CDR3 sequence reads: CSASFRSEAFF. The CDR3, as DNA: TGCAGTGCTAGTTTCAGGTCTGAAGCTTTCTTT.

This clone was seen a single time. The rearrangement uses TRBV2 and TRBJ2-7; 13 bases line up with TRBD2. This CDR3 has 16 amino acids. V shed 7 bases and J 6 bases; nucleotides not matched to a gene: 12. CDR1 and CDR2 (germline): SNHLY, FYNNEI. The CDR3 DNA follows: TGTGCCAGCAATGGACTAGCGGGAGAAGGGCAATTCGAGCAGTACTTC. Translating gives CASNGLAGEGQFEQYF.

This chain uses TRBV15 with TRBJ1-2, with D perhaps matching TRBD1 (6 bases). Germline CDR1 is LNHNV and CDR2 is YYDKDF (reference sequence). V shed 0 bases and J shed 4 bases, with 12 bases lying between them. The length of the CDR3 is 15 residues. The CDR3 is CATSRDRQDLYGYTF. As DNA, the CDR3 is TGTGCCACCAGCAGAGATAGACAGGACCTCTATGGCTACACCTTC.

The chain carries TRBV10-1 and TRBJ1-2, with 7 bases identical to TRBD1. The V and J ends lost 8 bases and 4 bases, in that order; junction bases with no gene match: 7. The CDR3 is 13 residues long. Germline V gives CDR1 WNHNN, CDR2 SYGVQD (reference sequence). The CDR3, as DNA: TGCGCCAGCCAGAGGGACAGTATCTATGGCTACACCTTC. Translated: CASQRDSIYGYTF.

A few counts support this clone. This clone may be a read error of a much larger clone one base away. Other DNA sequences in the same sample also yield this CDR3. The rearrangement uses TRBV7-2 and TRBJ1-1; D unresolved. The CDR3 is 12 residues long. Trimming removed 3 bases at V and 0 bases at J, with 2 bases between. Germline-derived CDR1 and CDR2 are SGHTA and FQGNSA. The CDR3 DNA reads TGTGCCAGCAGCTTGATGAACACTGAAGCTTTCTTT. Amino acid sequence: CASSLMNTEAFF.

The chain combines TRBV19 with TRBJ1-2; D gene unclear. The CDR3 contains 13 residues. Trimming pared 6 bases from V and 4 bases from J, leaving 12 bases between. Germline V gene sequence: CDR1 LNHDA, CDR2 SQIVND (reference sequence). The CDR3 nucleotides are TGTGCCAGTAGGGAGGGAAAACCCTATGGCTACACCTTC. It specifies CASREGKPYGYTF.

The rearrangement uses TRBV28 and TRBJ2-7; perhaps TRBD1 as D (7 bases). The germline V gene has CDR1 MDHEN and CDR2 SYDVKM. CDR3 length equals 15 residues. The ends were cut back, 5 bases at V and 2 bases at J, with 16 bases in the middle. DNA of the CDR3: TGTGCCAGCAGTCAGGGGGGACAGCCAGCCTACGAGCAGTACTTC. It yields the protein CASSQGGQPAYEQYF.

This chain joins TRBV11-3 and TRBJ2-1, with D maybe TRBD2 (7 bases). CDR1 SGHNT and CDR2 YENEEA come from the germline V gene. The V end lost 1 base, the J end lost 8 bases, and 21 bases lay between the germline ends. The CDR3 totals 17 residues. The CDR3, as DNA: TGTGCCAGCAGCTTAGGAGTGTGGGGGCGGGAGAAGGATGAGCAGTTCTTC. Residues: CASSLGVWGREKDEQFF.

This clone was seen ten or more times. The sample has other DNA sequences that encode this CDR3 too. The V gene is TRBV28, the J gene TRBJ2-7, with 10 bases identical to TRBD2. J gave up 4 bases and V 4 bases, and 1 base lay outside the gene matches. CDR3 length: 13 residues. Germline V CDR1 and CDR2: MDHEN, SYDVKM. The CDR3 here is CASSSTSGYEQYF. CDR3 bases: TGTGCCAGCAGTTCGACTAGCGGGTACGAGCAGTACTTC.

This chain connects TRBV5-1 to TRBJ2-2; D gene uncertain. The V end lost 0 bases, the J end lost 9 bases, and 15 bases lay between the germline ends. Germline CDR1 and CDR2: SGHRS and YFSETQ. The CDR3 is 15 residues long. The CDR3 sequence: CASSLGPEQGWELFF. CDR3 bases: TGCGCCAGCAGCTTGGGCCCCGAGCAAGGCTGGGAGCTGTTTTTT.

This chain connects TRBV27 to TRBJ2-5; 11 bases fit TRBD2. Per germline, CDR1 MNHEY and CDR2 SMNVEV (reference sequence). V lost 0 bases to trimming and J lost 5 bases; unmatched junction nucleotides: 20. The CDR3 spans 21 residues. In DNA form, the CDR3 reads TGTGCCAGCAGTTTATCGAGGGTGGCTAGCGGGAGGCCCTCCAGGGGGGAGACCCAGTACTTC. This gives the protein CASSLSRVASGRPSRGETQYF.